The clone carrying this T cell receptor (beta chain) was seen only a few times. Its antigen is as yet unknown. The data stem from a study of T-cell memory formation after mild COVID-19. Study-level information: TCR clusters were mostly donor specific. Study-level points and caveats: The study found balanced CD4/CD8 in clones contracting day 15 to 85 and a CD4+ lean in later expanders. Cross-reactive memory seemingly joined, as some responding clones were found in pre-infection memory.

5'RACE primed from the constant segment yielded TCR alpha and TCR beta cDNA libraries bearing sample barcodes and UMIs. TCRdb fed the 5' RACE reads into MiXCR, producing one record per CDR3 protein. The sample lists approximately 230,000 distinct CDR3 sequences, about 16% occurring once. Germline CDR1 SEHNR, CDR2 FQNEAQ (reference sequence). Trimming left V 5 bases short and J 6 bases short, with 16 bases between. CDR3 length: 15 amino acids. The clonotype was recovered from a man between 18 and 35 years old who had mild COVID-19 (a few samples of this study predate the infection). Cell type and time point are not known. This rearrangement joins TRBV7-9 to TRBJ2-2; D might be TRBD2 (7 bases). What was sequenced was PBMCs or a T cell subset sorted from them (not recorded which). DNA for the CDR3: TGTGCCAGCAGCCGAGGACGGGGGGCCCCCGGGGAGCTGTTTTTT. It encodes CASSRGRGAPGELFF.